Here is one T cell receptor beta chain with its context. The data are from a study of CD8 T cells in Susac syndrome. CD8+ and CD4+ T cells taken from blood had their TCR beta sequenced. Both CD4+ and CD8+ T cells were negatively isolated, and TEMRA cells underwent FACS enrichment. The RNA, about 0.45 to 1 ug, was put through reverse transcription using random hexamers. MiXCR, applied by TCRdb to the immunoSEQ multiplex PCR reads, yields one record per CDR3 protein. The sample has about 300,000 distinct CDR3 sequences, about 91% seen once. This CDR3 region has 15 residues. The V segment lost 4 bases and the J segment 3 bases; nucleotides outside the gene matches: 7. Germline CDR1 and CDR2: SGHTA and FQGTGA.

The chain uses TRBV7-3 and TRBJ2-5, with 8 bases fitting TRBD2. The source is a human donor with multiple sclerosis. The sequenced material came from CD4+ T cells from PBMCs. This CDR3 is CASSSGGTTEETQYF. CDR3 nucleotide sequence: TGTGCCAGCAGCTCGGGGGGGACTACAGAAGAGACCCAGTACTTC.